This T cell receptor beta chain is drawn from a study of T cell changes during pregnancy in multiple sclerosis (dated by TCRdb to between 2018 and 2020). Regarding the complete study: In women with multiple sclerosis, the researchers looked at how the T cell repertoire shifted as pregnancy progressed.

As regards this clone: Its binding antigen is unknown. Base qualities are missing; no much larger clone stands one base away.

The junction shows trimming of 5 bases on V and 7 bases on J, and the gene matches do not reach 14 bases of it. CDR3 length: 17 amino acids, cysteine to phenylalanine. Solely the CDR3 DNA is kept, with 51 bases framed from the first base. From the germline V gene, CDR1 is SGHTA and CDR2 is FQGTGA. Library creation used the immunoSEQ multiplex PCR assay. In TCRdb, the immuneACCESS table is reduced to in-frame sequences with V and J assigned. These tables do not hold every clone; where another copy was compared, an unresolved V gene accounts for under half, and the others remain unexplained. The sample table holds 29,000 or so clones, of which roughly 87% were seen once. Clones ranked in the top ten supply approximately 6.9% of the sample.

The TCR was taken from a female donor with multiple sclerosis, enrolled in a pregnancy study. Recombination joined TRBV7-3 with TRBJ2-1, with TRBD2 matching 10 junction bases. The starting material was CD8+ T cells from peripheral blood mononuclear cells, obtained in the second trimester of pregnancy. DNA sequence: TGTGCCAGCAGCCTACTGGGGCTAGCGGGAGCTAGGAATGAGCAGTTCTTC. It encodes CASSLLGLAGARNEQFF. Beyond the CDR3, the reference TRBV7-3 and TRBJ2-1 genes provide the residues; the full variable domain reads: GAGVSQTPSNKVTEKGKYVELRCDPISGHTALYWYRQSLGQGPEFLIYFQGTGAADDSGLPNDRFFAVRPEGSVSTLKIQRTERGDSAVYLCASSLLGLAGARNEQFFGPGTRLTVL.